This T cell receptor beta chain was identified in a study of T cell repertoires in cytomegalovirus infection. Across the study: Shared public TCR beta signatures pointed to both CMV infection and a matching HLA type. Overall study findings and caveats: Clonotype analysis showed dominance of the ex vivo response by HLA-C-restricted CMV-specific TCR beta clonotypes. CMV carriers with the relevant HLA were identified by cumulative public TCR beta family frequency.

This clonotype was recorded many times. Its antigen is undetermined. TCRdb re-derived calls from the reads in MiXCR, one entry per CDR3 protein. The repertoire holds 60,000 to 75,000 distinct CDR3 sequences, with 3.5% to 4% as singletons. From germline, CDR1 is SGHVT and CDR2 SQSDAQ. CDR3 length equals 17 residues. V was cut by 5 bases and J by 4 bases, with 21 bases left in between. The sequence was obtained from a human donor in good health (CMV status not recorded). Some clones in this sample may be carry-over from other donors' samples. The specimen sequenced was PBMCs. The chain couples TRBV7-4 to TRBJ2-1, with D perhaps being TRBD1 or TRBD2 (5 bases each). CDR3: CASSETGALIPYNEQFF. CDR3 nucleotides: TGTGCCAGCAGCGAGACCGGGGCCCTAATCCCTTACAATGAGCAGTTCTTC.